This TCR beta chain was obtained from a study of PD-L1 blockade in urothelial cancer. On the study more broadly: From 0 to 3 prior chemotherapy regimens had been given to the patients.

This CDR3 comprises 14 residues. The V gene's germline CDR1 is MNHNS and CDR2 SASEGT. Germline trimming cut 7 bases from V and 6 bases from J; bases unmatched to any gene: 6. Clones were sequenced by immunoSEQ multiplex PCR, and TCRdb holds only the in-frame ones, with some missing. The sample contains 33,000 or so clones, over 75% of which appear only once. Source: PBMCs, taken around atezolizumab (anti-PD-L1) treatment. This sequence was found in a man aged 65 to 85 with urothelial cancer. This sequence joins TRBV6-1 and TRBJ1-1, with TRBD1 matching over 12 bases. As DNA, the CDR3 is TGTGCCAGCAAAACCGGGACAGGGGGCGCTGAAGCTTTCTTT. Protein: CASKTGTGGAEAFF.